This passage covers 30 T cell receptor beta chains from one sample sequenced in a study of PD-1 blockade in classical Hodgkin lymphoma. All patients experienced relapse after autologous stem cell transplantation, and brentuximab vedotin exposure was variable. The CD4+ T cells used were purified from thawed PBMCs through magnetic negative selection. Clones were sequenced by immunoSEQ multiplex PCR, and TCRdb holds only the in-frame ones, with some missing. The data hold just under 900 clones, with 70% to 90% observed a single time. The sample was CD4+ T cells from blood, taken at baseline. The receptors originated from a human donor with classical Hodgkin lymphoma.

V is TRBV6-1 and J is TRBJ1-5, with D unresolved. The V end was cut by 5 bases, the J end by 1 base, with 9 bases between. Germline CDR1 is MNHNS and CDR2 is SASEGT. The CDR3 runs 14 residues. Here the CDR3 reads CASSSIQSNQPQHF. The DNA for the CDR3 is TGTGCCAGCAGTAGTATCCAGAGCAATCAGCCCCAGCATTTT.

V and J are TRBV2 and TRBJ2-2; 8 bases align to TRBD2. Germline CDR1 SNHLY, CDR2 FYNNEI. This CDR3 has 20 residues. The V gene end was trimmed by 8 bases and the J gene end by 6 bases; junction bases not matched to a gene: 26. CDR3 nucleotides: TGTGCCAGCGCTAGGAGCGTGGGTCTTCTCAGTAGCGGGAAGGCCGGGGAGCTGTTTTTT. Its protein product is CASARSVGLLSSGKAGELFF. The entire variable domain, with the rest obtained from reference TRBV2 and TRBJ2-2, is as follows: EPEVTQTPSHQVTQMGQEVILRCVPISNHLYFYWYRQILGQKVEFLVSFYNNEISEKSEIFDDQFSVERPDGSNFTLKIRSTKLEDSAMYFCASARSVGLLSSGKAGELFFGEGSRLTVL.

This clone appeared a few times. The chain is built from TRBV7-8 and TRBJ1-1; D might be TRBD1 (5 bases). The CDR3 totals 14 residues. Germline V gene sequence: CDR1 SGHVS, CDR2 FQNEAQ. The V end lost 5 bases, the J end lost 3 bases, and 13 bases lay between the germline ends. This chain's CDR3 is CASSPGGADTEAFF. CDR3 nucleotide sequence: TGTGCCAGCAGCCCTGGTGGGGCTGACACTGAAGCTTTCTTT.

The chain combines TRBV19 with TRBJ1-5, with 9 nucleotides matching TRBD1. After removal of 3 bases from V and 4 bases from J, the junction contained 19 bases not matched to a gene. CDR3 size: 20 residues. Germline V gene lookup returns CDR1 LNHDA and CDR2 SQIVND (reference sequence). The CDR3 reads CASSIWAVITDRGRNQPQHF. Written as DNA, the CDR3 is TGTGCCAGTAGTATTTGGGCAGTAATTACCGACAGGGGGAGGAATCAGCCCCAGCATTTT.

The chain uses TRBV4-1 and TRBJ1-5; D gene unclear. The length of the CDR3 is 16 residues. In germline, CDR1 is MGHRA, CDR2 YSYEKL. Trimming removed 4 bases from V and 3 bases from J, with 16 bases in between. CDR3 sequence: CASSPDFTFPNQPQHF. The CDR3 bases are TGCGCCAGCAGCCCCGATTTTACGTTTCCCAATCAGCCCCAGCATTTT.

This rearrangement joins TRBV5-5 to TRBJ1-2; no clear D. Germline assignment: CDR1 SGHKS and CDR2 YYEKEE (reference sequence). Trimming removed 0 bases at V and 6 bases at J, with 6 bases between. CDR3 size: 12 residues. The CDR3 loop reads CASSLGGNGYTF. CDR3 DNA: TGTGCCAGCAGCTTGGGGGGAAATGGCTACACCTTC.

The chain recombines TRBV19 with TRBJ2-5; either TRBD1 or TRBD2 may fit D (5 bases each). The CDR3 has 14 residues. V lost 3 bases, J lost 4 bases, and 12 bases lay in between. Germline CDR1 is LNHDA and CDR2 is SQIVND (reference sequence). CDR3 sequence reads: CASSMVGAGETQYF. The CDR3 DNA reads TGTGCCAGTAGTATGGTCGGGGCGGGAGAGACCCAGTACTTC.

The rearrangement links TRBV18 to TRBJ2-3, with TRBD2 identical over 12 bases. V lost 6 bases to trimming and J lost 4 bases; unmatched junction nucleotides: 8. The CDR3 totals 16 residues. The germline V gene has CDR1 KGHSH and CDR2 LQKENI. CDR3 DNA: TGTGCCAGCTCGCACAACACTAGCGGGGGGCCAGATACGCAGTATTTT. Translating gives CASSHNTSGGPDTQYF.

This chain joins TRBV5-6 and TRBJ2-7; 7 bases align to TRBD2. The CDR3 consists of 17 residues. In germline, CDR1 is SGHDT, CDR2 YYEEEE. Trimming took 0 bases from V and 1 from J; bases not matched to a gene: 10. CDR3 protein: CASSLGAGWVFSYEQYF. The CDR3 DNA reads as TGTGCCAGCAGCTTGGGAGCGGGGTGGGTTTTTTCCTACGAGCAGTACTTC.

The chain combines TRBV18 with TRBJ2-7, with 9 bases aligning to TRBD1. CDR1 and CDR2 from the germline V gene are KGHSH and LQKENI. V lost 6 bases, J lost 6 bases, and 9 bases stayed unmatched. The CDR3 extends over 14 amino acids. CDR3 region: CASSSGQGEFEQYF. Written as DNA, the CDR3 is TGTGCCAGCTCGTCGGGACAGGGAGAATTCGAGCAGTACTTC.

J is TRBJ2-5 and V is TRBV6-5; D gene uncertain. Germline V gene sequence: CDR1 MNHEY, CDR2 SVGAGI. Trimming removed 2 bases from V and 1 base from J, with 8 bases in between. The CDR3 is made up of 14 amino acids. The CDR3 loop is CASSYNSPQETQYF. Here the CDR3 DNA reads TGTGCCAGCAGTTACAATTCTCCCCAAGAGACCCAGTACTTC.

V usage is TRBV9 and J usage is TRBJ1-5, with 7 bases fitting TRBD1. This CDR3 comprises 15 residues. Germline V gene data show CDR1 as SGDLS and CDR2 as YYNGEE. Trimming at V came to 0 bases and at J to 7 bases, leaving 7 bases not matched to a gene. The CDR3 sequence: CASSVEDREEQPQHF. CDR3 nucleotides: TGTGCCAGCAGCGTAGAAGACAGGGAGGAACAGCCCCAGCATTTT.

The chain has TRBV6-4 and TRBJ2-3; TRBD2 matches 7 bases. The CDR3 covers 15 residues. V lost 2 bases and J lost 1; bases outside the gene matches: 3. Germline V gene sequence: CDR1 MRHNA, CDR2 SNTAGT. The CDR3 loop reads CASSDTAGGTDTQYF. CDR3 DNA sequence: TGTGCCAGCAGTGACACGGCGGGAGGCACAGATACGCAGTATTTT.

The CDR3 region is CASSPPQEGEQYF. The CDR3 bases are TGTGCCAGCTCACCGCCGCAAGAGGGCGAGCAGTACTTC. This chain joins TRBV18 and TRBJ2-7; TRBD2 might be the D (5 bases). CDR3 length equals 13 residues. Germline V CDR1 and CDR2: KGHSH, LQKENI. V shed 3 bases and J shed 6 bases, with 12 bases lying between them.

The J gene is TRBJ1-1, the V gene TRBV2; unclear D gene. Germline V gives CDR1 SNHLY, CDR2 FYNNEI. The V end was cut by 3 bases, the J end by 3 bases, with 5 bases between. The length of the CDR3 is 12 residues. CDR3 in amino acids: CASSDGYTEAFF. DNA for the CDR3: TGTGCCAGCAGTGACGGGTACACTGAAGCTTTCTTT.

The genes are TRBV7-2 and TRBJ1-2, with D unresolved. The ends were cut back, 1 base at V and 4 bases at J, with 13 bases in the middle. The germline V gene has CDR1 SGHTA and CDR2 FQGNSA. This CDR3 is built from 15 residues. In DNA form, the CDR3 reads TGTGCCAGCAGCTTAGAGGTTAGGACTCCCTATGGCTACACCTTC. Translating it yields CASSLEVRTPYGYTF.

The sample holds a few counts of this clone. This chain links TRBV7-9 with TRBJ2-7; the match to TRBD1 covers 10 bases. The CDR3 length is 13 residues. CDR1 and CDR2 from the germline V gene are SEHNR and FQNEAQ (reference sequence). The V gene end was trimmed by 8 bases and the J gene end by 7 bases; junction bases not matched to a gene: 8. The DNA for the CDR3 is TGTGCCAGCGGCGGGGACAGGGGAGGAGAGCAGTACTTC. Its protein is CASGGDRGGEQYF.

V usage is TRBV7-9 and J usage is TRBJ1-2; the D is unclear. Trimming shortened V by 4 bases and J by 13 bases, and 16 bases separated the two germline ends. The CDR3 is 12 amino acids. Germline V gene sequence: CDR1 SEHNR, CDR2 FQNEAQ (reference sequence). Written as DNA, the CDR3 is TGTGCCAGCAGCTCGACGGGCAACGAGGCCACCTTC. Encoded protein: CASSSTGNEATF.

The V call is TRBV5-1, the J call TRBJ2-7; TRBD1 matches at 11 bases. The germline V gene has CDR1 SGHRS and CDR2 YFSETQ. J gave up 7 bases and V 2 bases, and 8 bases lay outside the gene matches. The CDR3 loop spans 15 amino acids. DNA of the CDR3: TGCGCCAGCAGCTTAAGTGGGACAGGGGGTCGGGAGCAGTACTTC. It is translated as CASSLSGTGGREQYF. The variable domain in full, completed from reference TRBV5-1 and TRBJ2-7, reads KAGVTQTPRYLIKTRGQQVTLSCSPISGHRSVSWYQQTPGQGLQFLFEYFSETQRNKGNFPGRFSGRQFSNSRSEMNVSTLELGDSALYLCASSLSGTGGREQYFGPGTRLTVT.

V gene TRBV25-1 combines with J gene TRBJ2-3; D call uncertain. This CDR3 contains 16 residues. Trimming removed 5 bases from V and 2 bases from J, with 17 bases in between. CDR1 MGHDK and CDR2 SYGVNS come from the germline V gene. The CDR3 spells CASSRLGNTLTDTQYF. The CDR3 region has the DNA TGTGCCAGCAGTCGTCTCGGTAATACCCTCACAGATACGCAGTATTTT.

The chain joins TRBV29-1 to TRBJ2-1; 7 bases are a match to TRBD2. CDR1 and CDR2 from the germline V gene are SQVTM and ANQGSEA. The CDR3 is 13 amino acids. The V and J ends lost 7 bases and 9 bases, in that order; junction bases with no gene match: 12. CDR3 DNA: TGCAGCGCCGGGACTATGATTGAGGCTGAGCAGTTCTTC. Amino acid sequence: CSAGTMIEAEQFF.

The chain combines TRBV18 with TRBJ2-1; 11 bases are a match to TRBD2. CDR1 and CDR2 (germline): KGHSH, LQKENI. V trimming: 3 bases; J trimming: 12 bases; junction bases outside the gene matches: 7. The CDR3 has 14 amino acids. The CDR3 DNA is TGTGCCAGCTCACCTGGGACTAGCGGATCTTCGCAGTTCTTC. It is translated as CASSPGTSGSSQFF.

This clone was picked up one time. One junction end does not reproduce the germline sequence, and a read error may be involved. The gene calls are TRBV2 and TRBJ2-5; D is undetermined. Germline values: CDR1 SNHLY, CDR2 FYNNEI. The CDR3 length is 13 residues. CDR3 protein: CASSDVGQGTQYF. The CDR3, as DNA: TGTGCCAGCAGTGATGTGGGTCAAGGGACCCAGTACTTC.

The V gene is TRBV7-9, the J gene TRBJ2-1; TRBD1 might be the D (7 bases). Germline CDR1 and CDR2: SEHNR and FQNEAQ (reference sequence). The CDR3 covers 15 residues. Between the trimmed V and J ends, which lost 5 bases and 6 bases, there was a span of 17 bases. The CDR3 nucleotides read TGTGCCAGCAGCACCCAGGGGGGTGCGGGCAATGAGCAGTTCTTC. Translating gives CASSTQGGAGNEQFF.

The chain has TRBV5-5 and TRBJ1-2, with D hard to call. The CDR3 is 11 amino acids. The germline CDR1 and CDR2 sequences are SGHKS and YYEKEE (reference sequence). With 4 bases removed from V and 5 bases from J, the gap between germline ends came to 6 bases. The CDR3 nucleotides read TGTGCCAGCAGCAGCCAGTATGGCTACACCTTC. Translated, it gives CASSSQYGYTF.

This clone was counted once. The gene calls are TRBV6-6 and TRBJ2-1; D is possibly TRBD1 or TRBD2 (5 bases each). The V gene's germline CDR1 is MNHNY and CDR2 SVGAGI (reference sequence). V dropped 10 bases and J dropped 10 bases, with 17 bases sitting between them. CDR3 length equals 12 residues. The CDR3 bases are TGTGCCACCAAGGCCACTTGGGGGGAGCAGTTCTTC. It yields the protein CATKATWGEQFF.

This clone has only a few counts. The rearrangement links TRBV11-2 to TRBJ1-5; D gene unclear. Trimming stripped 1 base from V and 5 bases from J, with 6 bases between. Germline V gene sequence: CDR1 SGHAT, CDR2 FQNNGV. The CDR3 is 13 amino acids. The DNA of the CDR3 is TGTGCCAGCAGCTTAGGATCGGATCAGCCCCAGCATTTT. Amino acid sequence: CASSLGSDQPQHF.

CDR3 sequence (DNA): TGCGCCAGCAGCCAAAGCAGGGGAACTGAAGCTTTCTTT. It is translated as CASSQSRGTEAFF. The chain employs TRBV4-3 and TRBJ1-1, with D perhaps matching TRBD1 (6 bases). This CDR3 is 13 amino acids long. V lost 2 bases to trimming and J lost 5 bases, with 9 bases between them. Germline CDR1 is LGHNA and CDR2 is YSLEER.

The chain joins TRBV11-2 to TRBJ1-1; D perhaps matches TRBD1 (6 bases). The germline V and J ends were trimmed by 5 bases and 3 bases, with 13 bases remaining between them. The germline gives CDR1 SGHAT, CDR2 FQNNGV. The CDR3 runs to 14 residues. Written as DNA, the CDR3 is TGTGCCAGCAGCCTAACGGGGGCGGACACTGAAGCTTTCTTT. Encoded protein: CASSLTGADTEAFF.

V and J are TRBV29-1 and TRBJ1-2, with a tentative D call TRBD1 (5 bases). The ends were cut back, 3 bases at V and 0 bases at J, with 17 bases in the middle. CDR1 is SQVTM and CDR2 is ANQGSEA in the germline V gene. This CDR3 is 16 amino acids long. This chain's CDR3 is CSVDDRGRRTNYGYTF. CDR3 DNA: TGCAGCGTTGACGACCGGGGCCGAAGGACTAACTATGGCTACACCTTC.